Following are 22 T cell receptor beta chains from one sample sequenced in a study of beta chain features in type 1 diabetes. The whole isolated RNA underwent reverse transcription, so sequencing captured expressed TCRB transcripts. Sequenced by immunoSEQ multiplex PCR; TCRdb stores in-frame clones only, minus some. The data hold more than 130,000 clones, with 6.9% observed a single time. Sequencing was carried out using central memory CD4+ T cells from blood. These receptors all stem from a woman under 40 in good health.

This clone turned up a few times. V gene TRBV28 combines with J gene TRBJ2-7; 8 bases line up with TRBD1. This CDR3 is built from 14 residues. The germline gives CDR1 MDHEN, CDR2 SYDVKM. V gave up 6 bases and J gave up 3 bases; unmatched junction bases: 7. In nucleotides, the CDR3 is TGTGCCAGCAGCATTCAGGGGGCAGTCTACGAGCAGTACTTC. It is translated as CASSIQGAVYEQYF.

This clone has only a few counts. A read error may account for a junction end that differs from germline. The gene calls are TRBV7-7 and TRBJ2-5; D gene unclear. CDR1 is SSHAT, CDR2 FNYEAQ, per germline (reference sequence). CDR3 size: 14 residues. The CDR3: CASSSAFGSETQYF. Written as DNA, the CDR3 is TGTGCTAGCAGCTCAGCCTTCGGTTCCGAGACCCAGTACTTC.

This clone turned up a few times. The rearrangement links TRBV28 to TRBJ2-7; TRBD2 matches at 10 bases. After removal of 6 bases from V and 4 bases from J, the junction contained 12 bases not matched to a gene. CDR1 is MDHEN, CDR2 SYDVKM, per germline. The CDR3 runs to 16 residues. The CDR3: CASSRTSGYIVYEQYF. For the CDR3, the DNA is TGTGCCAGCAGCCGGACTAGCGGATATATCGTGTACGAGCAGTACTTC.

This clone was seen more than once but under ten times. This sequence joins TRBV6-1 and TRBJ2-3; TRBD2 matches at 10 bases. This CDR3 has 20 residues. V was pared by 0 bases and J by 4 bases, with 16 bases of the junction left unmatched. In germline, CDR1 is MNHNS, CDR2 SASEGT. The CDR3 DNA reads TGTGCCAGCAGTGAAGCGCGGCTAGCGGGAGTCCGGTTCGGCTCAGATACGCAGTATTTT. Encoded protein: CASSEARLAGVRFGSDTQYF.

This clone was observed a handful of times. The V and J genes are TRBV6-1 and TRBJ2-3; 7 bases match TRBD1. V lost 8 bases to trimming and J lost 0 bases; unmatched junction nucleotides: 8. The CDR3 contains 15 residues. The germline V gene encodes CDR1 MNHNS and CDR2 SASEGT. The CDR3 DNA reads as TGTGCCAGCGGATCCCCGGGACAGAGCACAGATACGCAGTATTTT. Protein sequence: CASGSPGQSTDTQYF.

The chain combines TRBV7-3 with TRBJ1-5, with TRBD1 identical over 9 bases. The V and J ends lost 3 bases and 12 bases, in that order; junction bases with no gene match: 21. Looked up from germline, CDR1 is SGHTA and CDR2 is FQGTGA. The CDR3 is 18 amino acids. In DNA, the CDR3 is TGTGCCAGCAGCTTTTCGGCGGGACAGGGTTCGTTGGGCACGGACCAGCATTTT. Its translation is CASSFSAGQGSLGTDQHF.

This clone has only a few counts. The V gene is TRBV30, the J gene TRBJ2-7; the match to TRBD1 covers 9 bases. CDR3 length: 13 amino acids. Germline V gene data show CDR1 as GTSNPN and CDR2 as SVGIG (reference sequence). Unmatched junction bases numbered 4, after V lost 5 bases and J lost 2 bases. CDR3 protein: CAWDGQGTYEQYF. The DNA for the CDR3 is TGTGCCTGGGACGGACAGGGGACCTACGAGCAGTACTTC.

This clone came up a few times. The rearrangement links TRBV7-8 to TRBJ2-4; 8 bases agree with TRBD2. Germline V lookup: CDR1 SGHVS, CDR2 FQNEAQ. This CDR3 contains 15 residues. V gave up 5 bases and J gave up 7 bases; unmatched junction bases: 10. The CDR3 nucleotides read TGTGCCAGCAGCCCCGCGGGGGGCGCGGGGAACATTCAGTACTTC. Protein: CASSPAGGAGNIQYF.

V is TRBV21-1 and J is TRBJ2-7; the DNA was not compared with TRBD2, the D call given in the table. TRBV21-1 corresponds to a pseudogene. The CDR3 length is 12 residues. The CDR3 region is CASSLEGDEQYF. CDR3 sequence (DNA): TGTGCCAGCAGTCTAGAGGGAGACGAGCAGTACTTC.

The rearrangement joins TRBV5-4 to TRBJ2-5; possibly TRBD2 for D (5 bases). V lost 4 bases to trimming and J lost 5 bases, with 15 bases between them. The germline V gene encodes CDR1 SGHNT and CDR2 YYREEE (reference sequence). The CDR3 totals 14 residues. CDR3 coding DNA: TGTGCCAGCAGCCGTTCCGAGGGCGGGGAGACCCAGTACTTC. Translating gives CASSRSEGGETQYF.

The chain joins TRBV7-9 to TRBJ2-1; 7 positions agree with TRBD2. The CDR3 has 18 residues. Germline CDR1 is SEHNR and CDR2 is FQNEAQ (reference sequence). With 4 bases clipped from V and 8 bases from J, the junction kept 20 bases outside the gene matches. CDR3 protein: CASSWGVRGRAEVDEQFF. CDR3 in DNA: TGTGCCAGCAGCTGGGGGGTCCGGGGGAGGGCCGAAGTAGATGAGCAGTTCTTC. The complete variable domain, with remaining parts taken from reference TRBV7-9 and TRBJ2-1, reads DTGVSQNPRHKITKRGQNVTFRCDPISEHNRLYWYRQTLGQGPEFLTYFQNEAQLEKSRLLSDRFSAERPKGSFSTLEIQRTEQGDSAMYLCASSWGVRGRAEVDEQFFGPGTRLTVL.

A single count supports this clone. This chain uses TRBV9 with TRBJ2-7; maybe TRBD2 (5 bases). The CDR3 consists of 15 residues. Trimming removed 4 bases at V and 3 bases at J, with 17 bases between. Germline-derived CDR1 and CDR2 are SGDLS and YYNGEE. CDR3 protein: CASSPTAGNNYEQYF. The CDR3 nucleotides read TGTGCCAGCAGCCCCACCGCCGGGAACAACTACGAGCAGTACTTC.

The genes are TRBV5-1 and TRBJ2-5, with a tentative D call TRBD2 (7 bases). V lost 3 bases and J lost 5, with 17 bases in between. In germline, CDR1 is SGHRS, CDR2 YFSETQ. This CDR3 has 15 residues. The CDR3 DNA follows: TGCGCCAGCAGCTCGGGGGGCTCAGCGGGGGAGACCCAGTACTTC. Its protein product is CASSSGGSAGETQYF.

This clone was seen only a few times. The rearrangement joins TRBV19 to TRBJ2-3, with D uncertain. The CDR3 totals 12 residues. CDR1 and CDR2 from the germline V gene are LNHDA and SQIVND (reference sequence). The V and J ends lost 5 bases and 2 bases respectively, with 5 bases between them. CDR3 residues: CASSAFTDTQYF. CDR3 bases: TGTGCCAGTAGTGCGTTCACAGATACGCAGTATTTT.

The rearrangement uses TRBV28 and TRBJ2-4; 7 bases agree with TRBD2. Germline CDR1 reads MDHEN; CDR2 reads SYDVKM. J was trimmed by 8 bases and V by 2 bases; bases with no gene match: 9. The CDR3 contains 15 residues. This chain's CDR3 is CASSLGGSSRDIQYF. The DNA of the CDR3 is TGTGCCAGCAGTTTAGGCGGGAGTAGTAGGGACATTCAGTACTTC.

A few counts support this clone. This chain links TRBV30 with TRBJ2-5; 9 nucleotides match TRBD1. CDR3 length equals 14 residues. Trimming took 2 bases from V and 5 from J; bases not matched to a gene: 6. Germline V CDR1 and CDR2: GTSNPN, SVGIG (reference sequence). The CDR3 DNA sequence: TGTGCCTGGAGTTATACAGGGGGCAGTGAGACCCAGTACTTC. Translation: CAWSYTGGSETQYF.

A few counts support this clone. The genes are TRBV19 and TRBJ2-2; the match to TRBD2 covers 8 bases. This CDR3 contains 17 residues. The V gene's germline CDR1 is LNHDA and CDR2 SQIVND (reference sequence). V gave up 5 bases and J gave up 6 bases; unmatched junction bases: 14. CDR3 in DNA: TGTGCCAGTAGTCCACCACTCGGGGGGGCGTCGGCCGGGGAGCTGTTTTTT. Its translation: CASSPPLGGASAGELFF.

The CDR3 here is CASRQYRDRSHEQYF. The CDR3 DNA is TGTGCCAGCAGACAATACAGGGATAGGTCCCACGAGCAGTACTTC. The chain uses TRBV28 and TRBJ2-7; D might be TRBD1 (6 bases). The V gene lost 6 bases and the J gene lost 5 bases, with 20 bases spanning the gap. Germline lookup yields CDR1 MDHEN and CDR2 SYDVKM. The CDR3 sequence is 15 residues long.

The V gene is TRBV7-8, the J gene TRBJ2-7, with TRBD1 as a possible D gene (5 bases). Germline V gene lookup returns CDR1 SGHVS and CDR2 FQNEAQ. V lost 4 bases and J lost 0, with 10 bases in between. CDR3 length equals 14 residues. The CDR3 nucleotides read TGTGCCAGCAGCTCGGACACAATCTCCTACGAGCAGTACTTC. It specifies CASSSDTISYEQYF. The full variable domain, in which reference TRBV7-8 and TRBJ2-7 provide the parts outside the CDR3, is GAGVSQSPRYKVAKRGQDVALRCDPISGHVSLFWYQQALGQGPEFLTYFQNEAQLDKSGLPSDRFFAERPEGSVSTLKIQRTQQEDSAVYLCASSSDTISYEQYFGPGTRLTVT.

This clone has at least ten counts. Other nucleotide sequences in the sample specify the same CDR3. The chain combines TRBV7-2 with TRBJ2-7, with 11 bases aligning to TRBD2. This CDR3 region has 15 residues. V gave up 6 bases and J gave up 0 bases; unmatched junction bases: 4. The germline gives CDR1 SGHTA, CDR2 FQGNSA. In nucleotides, the CDR3 is TGTGCCAGCAGACCTACTAGCGGGAGCTCCTACGAGCAGTACTTC. Translating it yields CASRPTSGSSYEQYF.

This clone was observed a few times. The V gene is TRBV14, the J gene TRBJ2-5; 10 nucleotides align to TRBD2. The CDR3 contains 16 residues. Germline lookup yields CDR1 SGHDN and CDR2 FVKESK. V shed 4 bases and J 5 bases; nucleotides not matched to a gene: 10. The CDR3 spells CASSLGVAGGLETQYF. The CDR3 coding sequence is TGTGCCAGCAGCCTAGGGGTAGCGGGAGGTCTGGAGACCCAGTACTTC.

CDR3 DNA: TGTGCCAGCAGTGAACTAGCGTTCACAGATACGCAGTATTTT. Protein sequence: CASSELAFTDTQYF. The rearrangement links TRBV6-1 to TRBJ2-3, with D possibly matching TRBD2 (6 bases). Trimming took off 2 bases at V and 2 bases at J, with 8 bases between the two ends. The CDR3 covers 14 residues. CDR1 and CDR2 from the germline V gene are MNHNS and SASEGT.